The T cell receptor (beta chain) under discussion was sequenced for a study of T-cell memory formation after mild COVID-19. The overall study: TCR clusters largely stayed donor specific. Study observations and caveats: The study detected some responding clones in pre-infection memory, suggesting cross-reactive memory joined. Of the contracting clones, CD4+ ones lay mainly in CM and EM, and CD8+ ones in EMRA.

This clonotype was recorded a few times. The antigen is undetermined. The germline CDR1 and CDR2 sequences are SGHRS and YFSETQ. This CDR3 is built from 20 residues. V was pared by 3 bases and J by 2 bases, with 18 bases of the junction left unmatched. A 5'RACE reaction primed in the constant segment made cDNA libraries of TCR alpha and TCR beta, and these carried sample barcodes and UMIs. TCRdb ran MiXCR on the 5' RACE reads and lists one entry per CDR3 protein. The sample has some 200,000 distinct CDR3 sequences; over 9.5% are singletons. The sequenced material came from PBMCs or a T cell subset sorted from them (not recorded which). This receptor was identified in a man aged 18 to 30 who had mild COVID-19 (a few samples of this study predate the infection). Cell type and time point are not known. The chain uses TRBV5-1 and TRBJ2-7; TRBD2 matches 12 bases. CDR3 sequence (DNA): TGCGCCAGCAGCTACCGCCGGGGGCGGGCTAGCGGGGGGGCAACCTACGAGCAGTACGTC. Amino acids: CASSYRRGRASGGATYEQYV.